This TCR beta chain came from a study of CD8+CD57+ T cells in acquired aplastic anemia. Across the study: DNA from sorted CD4+ and CD8+ cells averaged roughly 3.2 ug.

This CDR3 spans 15 amino acids. Trimming shortened V by 1 base and J by 2 bases, and 12 bases separated the two germline ends. Germline V gene sequence: CDR1 LNHDA, CDR2 SQIVND (reference sequence). For CDR3 and TCR beta VDJ profiling, genomic DNA was the template used. TCRdb passed the reads through MiXCR, listing each CDR3 protein once. The sample carries 200,000 to 250,000 distinct CDR3 sequences, around 50% recorded once. The sequenced patients had an expansion of CD8+CD57+ cells seen by flow cytometry. The chain combines TRBV19 with TRBJ2-7; TRBD1 or TRBD2 may be the D gene (5 bases each). The sequence was collected from a human donor with aplastic anemia. Sequences were obtained from sorted CD4+, CD8+, or CD8+CD57+ T cells (not recorded which) from PBMCs. CDR3 coding DNA: TGTGCCAGTAGTATAGGCCCCGGGACGGCCTACGAGCAGTACTTC. Protein sequence: CASSIGPGTAYEQYF.